The 12 T cell receptor beta chains given below trace back to one sample, sequenced in a study of memory CD4+ T cells and cytomegalovirus serostatus. Libraries were prepared by immunoSEQ multiplex PCR; TCRdb keeps only in-frame clonotypes and omits some of them. This sample carries approximately 74,000 clones, about 80% of them seen once, and the ten largest clones take about 4.7%. Single viable CD3+CD4+CD8-CD45RO+ cells were sorted as the memory CD4+ T cells. The sequenced material came from memory CD4+ T cells from blood. All receptors come from an adult in good health and CMV-seropositive.

V gene TRBV6-5 combines with J gene TRBJ1-2; 9 bases line up with TRBD1. Trimming took 6 bases from V and 8 from J; bases not matched to a gene: 10. The CDR3 sequence is 14 residues long. CDR1 is MNHEY and CDR2 is SVGAGI in the germline V gene. CDR3 in DNA: TGTGCCAGCAGACCCCCGGGACAGGGAGGCGGCTACACCTTC. This gives the protein CASRPPGQGGGYTF.

The chain couples TRBV6-5 to TRBJ1-5, with D hard to call. Trimming took 2 bases from V and 7 from J, leaving 15 bases between them. The CDR3 is 15 residues long. CDR1 and CDR2 from the germline V gene are MNHEY and SVGAGI. The CDR3 DNA is TGTGCCAGCAGTTACCGGTCCGGGATTCAGCAGCCCCAGCATTTT. It specifies CASSYRSGIQQPQHF.

The chain recombines TRBV5-1 with TRBJ1-1; tentative D call: TRBD1 (6 bases). Trimming shortened V by 4 bases and J by 1 base, and 14 bases separated the two germline ends. The germline V gene has CDR1 SGHRS and CDR2 YFSETQ. The CDR3 is 15 amino acids. DNA of the CDR3: TGCGCCAGCAGCCCGGCAGGGGAGCCGAACACTGAAGCTTTCTTT. It is translated as CASSPAGEPNTEAFF.

V gene TRBV4-1 combines with J gene TRBJ2-7; D assignment may be TRBD1 or TRBD2 (7 bases each). V gave up 1 base and J gave up 2 bases, with 21 bases separating them. The CDR3 runs to 18 residues. The V gene's germline CDR1 is MGHRA and CDR2 YSYEKL. Here the CDR3 DNA reads TGCGCCAGCAGCCAAGGAGTTGGGACAGCGGGGAAAGCCTACGAGCAGTACTTC. Its protein is CASSQGVGTAGKAYEQYF.

The rearrangement joins TRBV25-1 to TRBJ1-6; D is undetermined. The CDR3 runs to 15 residues. Germline CDR1 MGHDK, CDR2 SYGVNS. V gave up 6 bases and J gave up 3 bases, with 12 bases separating them. CDR3 residues: CASRKTENYNSPLHF. DNA for the CDR3: TGTGCCAGCAGGAAGACGGAGAACTATAATTCACCCCTCCACTTT. The whole variable domain, remainder taken from reference TRBV25-1 and TRBJ1-6, is EADIYQTPRYLVIGTGKKITLECSQTMGHDKMYWYQQDPGMELHLIHYSYGVNSTEKGDLSSESTVSRIRTEHFPLTLESARPSHTSQYLCASRKTENYNSPLHFGNGTRLTVT.

The chain has TRBV5-5 and TRBJ1-1, with D unresolved. Germline-derived CDR1 and CDR2 are SGHKS and YYEKEE (reference sequence). The CDR3 length is 17 residues. V was pared by 4 bases and J by 0 bases, with 19 bases between. CDR3 bases: TGTGCCAGCAGCCTTGCGGGCGCCGGGTCAGTGAACACTGAAGCTTTCTTT. This sequence encodes CASSLAGAGSVNTEAFF.

Only one count was recorded for this clone. The chain has TRBV4-1 and TRBJ2-6, with 8 bases aligning to TRBD2. The trim removed 8 bases at V and 4 bases at J, leaving 10 bases unmatched. Germline V gene data show CDR1 as MGHRA and CDR2 as YSYEKL. The CDR3 contains 16 residues. The CDR3 region is CASRRGGAYGANVLTF. The CDR3 DNA sequence: TGCGCCAGCCGACGGGGGGGGGCGTACGGGGCCAACGTCCTGACTTTC.

The genes are TRBV4-2 and TRBJ2-7; D is undetermined. Trimming took off 0 bases at V and 2 bases at J, with 8 bases between the two ends. Germline V CDR1 and CDR2: LGHNA, YNFKEQ. This CDR3 contains 14 residues. CDR3 loop: CASSQDVFPYEQYF. In DNA form, the CDR3 reads TGTGCCAGCAGCCAAGATGTATTTCCCTACGAGCAGTACTTC.

This chain links TRBV11-1 with TRBJ2-2; D gene uncertain. The CDR3 has 13 amino acids. The germline gives CDR1 SGHAT, CDR2 FQDESV (reference sequence). Trimming left V 5 bases short and J 8 bases short, with 12 bases between. This chain's CDR3 is CASSPSVSGELFF. The CDR3 nucleotides are TGTGCCAGCAGCCCATCCGTGTCAGGGGAGCTGTTTTTT. Full variable domain (missing parts from reference TRBV11-1 and TRBJ2-2): EAEVAQSPRYKITEKSQAVAFWCDPISGHATLYWYRQILGQGPELLVQFQDESVVDDSQLPKDRFSAERLKGVDSTLKIQPAELGDSAMYLCASSPSVSGELFFGEGSRLTVL.

This chain connects TRBV5-1 to TRBJ1-4; 7 bases match TRBD1. CDR3 length: 15 amino acids. Germline loops: CDR1 SGHRS, CDR2 YFSETQ. V lost 2 bases, J lost 15 bases, and 16 bases stayed unmatched. This chain's CDR3 is CASSLDRAGKNVLFF. The CDR3 coding sequence is TGCGCCAGCAGCTTAGACAGGGCGGGGAAGAACGTTTTGTTTTTT. Full variable domain (outside the CDR3, taken from reference TRBV5-1 and TRBJ1-4): KAGVTQTPRYLIKTRGQQVTLSCSPISGHRSVSWYQQTPGQGLQFLFEYFSETQRNKGNFPGRFSGRQFSNSRSEMNVSTLELGDSALYLCASSLDRAGKNVLFFGSGTQLSVL.

J is TRBJ2-2 and V is TRBV5-6; D not resolved. CDR3 length: 14 amino acids. V was trimmed by 2 bases and J by 4 bases, leaving 9 bases between them. Looked up from germline, CDR1 is SGHDT and CDR2 is YYEEEE. CDR3 protein: CASSLGRTTGELFF. The CDR3 region has the DNA TGTGCCAGCAGCTTAGGCAGGACCACCGGGGAGCTGTTTTTT. Drawing the rest from reference TRBV5-6 and TRBJ2-2, the complete variable domain is DAGVTQSPTHLIKTRGQQVTLRCSPKSGHDTVSWYQQALGQGPQFIFQYYEEEERQRGNFPDRFSGHQFPNYSSELNVNALLLGDSALYLCASSLGRTTGELFFGEGSRLTVL.

J is TRBJ2-2 and V is TRBV2; 9 bases align to TRBD2. The V and J ends lost 6 bases and 4 bases, in that order; junction bases with no gene match: 6. This CDR3 region has 15 residues. CDR1 and CDR2 from the germline V gene are SNHLY and FYNNEI. The chain's CDR3 is CASSRLAGTTGELFF. The CDR3 region has the DNA TGTGCCAGCAGCCGGCTAGCGGGAACCACCGGGGAGCTGTTTTTT.